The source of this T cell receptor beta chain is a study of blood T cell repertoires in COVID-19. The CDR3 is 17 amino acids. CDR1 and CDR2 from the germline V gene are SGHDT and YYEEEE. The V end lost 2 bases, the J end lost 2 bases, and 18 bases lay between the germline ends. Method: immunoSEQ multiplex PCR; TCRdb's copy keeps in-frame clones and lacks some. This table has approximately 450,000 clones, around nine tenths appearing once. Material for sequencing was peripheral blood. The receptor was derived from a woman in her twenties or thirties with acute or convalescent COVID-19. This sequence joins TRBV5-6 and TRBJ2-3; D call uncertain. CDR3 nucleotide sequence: TGTGCCAGCAGCTTTTTCTATTCGCGGTTACCCACAGATACGCAGTATTTT. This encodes CASSFFYSRLPTDTQYF.